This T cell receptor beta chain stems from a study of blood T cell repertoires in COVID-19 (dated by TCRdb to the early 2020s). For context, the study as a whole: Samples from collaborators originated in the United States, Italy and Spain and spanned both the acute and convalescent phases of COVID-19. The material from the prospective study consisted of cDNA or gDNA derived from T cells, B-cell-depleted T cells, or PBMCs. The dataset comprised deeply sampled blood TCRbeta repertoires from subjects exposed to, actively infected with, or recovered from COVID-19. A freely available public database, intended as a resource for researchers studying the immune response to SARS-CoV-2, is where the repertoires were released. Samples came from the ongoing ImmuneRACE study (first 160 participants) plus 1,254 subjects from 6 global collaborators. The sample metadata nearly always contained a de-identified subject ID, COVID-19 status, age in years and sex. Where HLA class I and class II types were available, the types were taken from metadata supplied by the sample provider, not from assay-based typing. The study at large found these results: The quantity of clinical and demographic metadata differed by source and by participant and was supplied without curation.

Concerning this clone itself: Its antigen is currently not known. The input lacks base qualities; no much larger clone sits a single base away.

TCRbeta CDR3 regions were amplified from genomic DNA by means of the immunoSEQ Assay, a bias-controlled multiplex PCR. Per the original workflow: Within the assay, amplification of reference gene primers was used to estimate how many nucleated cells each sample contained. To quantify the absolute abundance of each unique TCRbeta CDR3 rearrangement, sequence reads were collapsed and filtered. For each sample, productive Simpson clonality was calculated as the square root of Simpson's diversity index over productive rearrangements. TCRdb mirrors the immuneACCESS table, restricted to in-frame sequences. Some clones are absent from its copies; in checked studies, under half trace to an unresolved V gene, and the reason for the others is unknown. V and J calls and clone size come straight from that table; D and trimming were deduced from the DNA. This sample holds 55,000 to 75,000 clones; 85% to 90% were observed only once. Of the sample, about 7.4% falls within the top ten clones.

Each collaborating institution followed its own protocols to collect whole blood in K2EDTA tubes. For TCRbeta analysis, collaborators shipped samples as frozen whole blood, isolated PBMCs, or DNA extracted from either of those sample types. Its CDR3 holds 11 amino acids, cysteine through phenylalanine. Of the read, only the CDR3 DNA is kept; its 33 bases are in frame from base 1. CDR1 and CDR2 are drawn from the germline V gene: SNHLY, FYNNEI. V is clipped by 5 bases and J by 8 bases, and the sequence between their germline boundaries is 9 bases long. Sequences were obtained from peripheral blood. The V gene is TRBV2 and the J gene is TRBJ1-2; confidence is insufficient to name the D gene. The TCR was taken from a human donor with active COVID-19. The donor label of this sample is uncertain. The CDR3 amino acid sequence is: CASSQDSGYTF. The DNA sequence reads TGTGCCAGCAGTCAAGACTCGGGCTACACCTTC.